The present entry profiles one T cell receptor beta chain with its context. Its matching antigen is unknown. This entry comes from a study of cytomegalovirus exposure and HLA in healthy donors. Clones were sequenced by immunoSEQ multiplex PCR, and TCRdb holds only the in-frame ones, with some missing. The table includes 200,000 to 250,000 clones, approximately 87% detected once. V lost 2 bases and J 8 bases, leaving 9 bases between the germline ends. Germline CDR1 reads MNHEY; CDR2 reads SVGAGI. CDR3 length equals 13 residues. Whole-study findings and limits: The study put roughly 160 TCR beta chains on its list as cytomegalovirus-associated.

This receptor was taken from a woman in her late teens or twenties in good health and CMV-seronegative. Sequencing input: PBMCs. The rearrangement uses TRBV6-5 and TRBJ2-2; no firm D call. The CDR3 DNA reads as TGTGCCAGCAGTTACACTCACGAAGGGGAGCTGTTTTTT. This translates into CASSYTHEGELFF.